The 12 T cell receptor beta chains given below trace back to one sample, sequenced in a study of blood T cell repertoires in COVID-19. Profiled with immunoSEQ multiplex PCR; TCRdb holds only in-frame clones, not every one. The top ten clones hold about 2.7% of a sample with 250,000 or so clones, 86% of them seen once. The sample was PBMCs or T cells enriched from blood (not recorded which). The origin of the receptors is a woman between 18 and 29 years old who had recovered from COVID-19.

This clone was seen only a few times. The rearrangement joins TRBV7-9 to TRBJ2-7, with 8 nucleotides matching TRBD1. Germline CDR1 and CDR2: SEHNR and FQNEAQ (reference sequence). V gave up 6 bases and J gave up 1 base; unmatched junction bases: 5. The CDR3 is 14 amino acids. The DNA for the CDR3 is TGTGCCAGCAGAGGACAGGGCACGTCCTACGAGCAGTACTTC. Translation: CASRGQGTSYEQYF.

This clone was observed many times. The CDR3 DNA is TGTGCCAGCAGCCAAGATTACGCGCGGGGTTCGTCCTACGAGCAGTACTTC. It encodes CASSQDYARGSSYEQYF. The gene calls are TRBV4-2 and TRBJ2-7; possibly TRBD2 for D (6 bases). Germline-derived CDR1 and CDR2 are LGHNA and YNFKEQ. Trimming took 0 bases from V and 1 from J, leaving 16 bases between them. The CDR3 length is 17 residues.

The V and J genes are TRBV5-4 and TRBJ2-3; tentative D call: TRBD2 (5 bases). This CDR3 region has 17 residues. Trimming removed 0 bases from V and 2 bases from J, with 16 bases in between. Germline CDR1 and CDR2: SGHNT and YYREEE (reference sequence). The CDR3 coding sequence is TGTGCCAGCAGCTTGGGCCGGGAAAAGACGGTCACAGATACGCAGTATTTT. The encoded protein is CASSLGREKTVTDTQYF.

The V and J genes are TRBV9 and TRBJ2-2, with D possibly matching TRBD1 (6 bases). CDR3 length: 16 residues. The V end lost 0 bases, the J end lost 0 bases, and 9 bases lay between the germline ends. The germline CDR1 and CDR2 sequences are SGDLS and YYNGEE. CDR3 residues: CASSVVGGPNTGELFF. CDR3 nucleotides: TGTGCCAGCAGCGTAGTTGGGGGCCCGAACACCGGGGAGCTGTTTTTT.

CDR3 in amino acids: CASSLNRGYEQYF. The CDR3 bases are TGTGCCAGCAGTTTAAACAGGGGGTACGAGCAGTACTTC. This chain joins TRBV28 and TRBJ2-7; 8 bases are a match to TRBD1. CDR1 is MDHEN and CDR2 is SYDVKM in the germline V gene. The CDR3 consists of 13 residues. J was trimmed by 4 bases and V by 2 bases; bases with no gene match: 1.

V is TRBV24-1 and J is TRBJ1-2; D gene unclear. V was trimmed by 4 bases and J by 3 bases, leaving 8 bases between them. The CDR3 spans 13 residues. The V gene's germline CDR1 is KGHDR and CDR2 SFDVKD. For the CDR3, the DNA is TGTGCCACCAGTGACGCCACGGACTATGGCTACACCTTC. As protein: CATSDATDYGYTF.

This chain joins TRBV9 and TRBJ1-5; D uncertain. The CDR3 covers 13 residues. Per the germline V gene, CDR1 is SGDLS and CDR2 is YYNGEE. The ends were cut back, 4 bases at V and 0 bases at J, with 5 bases in the middle. DNA for the CDR3: TGTGCCAGCAGCTTTAATAGCAATCAGCCCCAGCATTTT. Its protein is CASSFNSNQPQHF.

The V gene is TRBV11-3, the J gene TRBJ1-1; D call uncertain. Trimming removed 5 bases at V and 8 bases at J, with 15 bases between. Germline V gene sequence: CDR1 SGHNT, CDR2 YENEEA. CDR3 length equals 13 residues. Here the CDR3 reads CASSEGIATEAFF. CDR3 nucleotide sequence: TGTGCCAGCAGCGAGGGCATAGCTACAGAAGCTTTCTTT.

The V and J genes are TRBV5-1 and TRBJ2-1, with 7 bases aligning to TRBD2. Germline V gives CDR1 SGHRS, CDR2 YFSETQ. With 1 base clipped from V and 2 bases from J, the junction kept 9 bases outside the gene matches. CDR3 length equals 17 residues. The CDR3 spells CASSLQPLAATYNEQFF. In nucleotides, the CDR3 is TGCGCCAGCAGCTTGCAACCCCTAGCGGCGACCTACAATGAGCAGTTCTTC.

The chain carries TRBV19 and TRBJ2-7; 13 bases fit TRBD2. V was pared by 3 bases and J by 0 bases, with 2 bases of the junction left unmatched. In germline, CDR1 is LNHDA, CDR2 SQIVND (reference sequence). The length of the CDR3 is 16 residues. CDR3 nucleotide sequence: TGTGCCAGTAGTATGGGGACTAGCGGGGACTCCTACGAGCAGTACTTC. Amino acids: CASSMGTSGDSYEQYF.

This clone occurred a few times. The chain employs TRBV5-1 and TRBJ2-7; TRBD2 matches at 7 bases. The germline V gene encodes CDR1 SGHRS and CDR2 YFSETQ. The CDR3 extends over 14 amino acids. V shed 1 base and J 4 bases; nucleotides not matched to a gene: 5. CDR3 nucleotides: TGCGCCAGCAGCTTGTCTACAGCGGGGTACGAGCAGTACTTC. Translation gives CASSLSTAGYEQYF.

The chain employs TRBV28 and TRBJ1-2; no clear D gene. Germline V gene lookup returns CDR1 MDHEN and CDR2 SYDVKM. The CDR3 is 16 residues long. V was cut by 6 bases and J by 4 bases, with 21 bases left in between. CDR3: CASSPPGYLAVYGYTF. In nucleotides, the CDR3 is TGTGCCAGCAGCCCTCCTGGGTACCTGGCGGTCTATGGCTACACCTTC.